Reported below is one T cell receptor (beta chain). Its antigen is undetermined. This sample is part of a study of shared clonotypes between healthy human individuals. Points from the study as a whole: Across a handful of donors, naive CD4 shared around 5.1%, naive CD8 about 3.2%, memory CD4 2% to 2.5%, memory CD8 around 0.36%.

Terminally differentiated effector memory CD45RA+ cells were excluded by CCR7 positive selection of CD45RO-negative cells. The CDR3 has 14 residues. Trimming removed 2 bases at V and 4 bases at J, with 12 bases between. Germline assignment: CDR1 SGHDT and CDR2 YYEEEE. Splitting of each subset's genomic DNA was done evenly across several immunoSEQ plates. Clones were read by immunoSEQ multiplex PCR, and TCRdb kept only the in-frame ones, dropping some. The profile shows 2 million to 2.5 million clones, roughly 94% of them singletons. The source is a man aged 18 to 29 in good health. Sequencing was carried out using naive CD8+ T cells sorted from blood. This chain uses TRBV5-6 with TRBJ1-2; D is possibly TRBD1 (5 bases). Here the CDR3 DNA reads TGTGCCAGCAGCTTTCTTGACAGTGTCTATGGCTACACCTTC. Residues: CASSFLDSVYGYTF. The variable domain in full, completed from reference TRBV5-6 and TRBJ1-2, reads DAGVTQSPTHLIKTRGQQVTLRCSPKSGHDTVSWYQQALGQGPQFIFQYYEEEERQRGNFPDRFSGHQFPNYSSELNVNALLLGDSALYLCASSFLDSVYGYTFGSGTRLTVV.